The following is a T cell receptor beta chain sequence with its context. The antigen is not known. Genes and germline come from the mouse. Sequencing ends 1 residue short of the CDR3 end; the germline J gene provides the rest. TCRdb keeps only in-frame clones here, not all; method: immunoSEQ multiplex PCR. Of approximately 45,000 clones listed, about three quarters are singletons. These data come from a study of tissue T cells after allogeneic stem cell transplantation. There are 13 residues in the CDR3. Trimming pared 3 bases from V and 3 bases from J, leaving 6 bases between. The V gene's germline CDR1 is SNHLY and CDR2 FYNGKV (reference sequence). Study findings and constraints: Shared clones across patients were few; motif clustering revealed tissue-specific shared signatures. Only a limited share of tissue TCRs appeared in blood or spleen.

V gene TRBV3 combines with J gene TRBJ2-1, with a possible D match to TRBD2 (6 bases). What was sequenced was sorted cells pooled from one or two spleens. The clonotype originates from a pool of C57BL/6 mice in good health. The CDR3 loop is CASSLGGYAEQFF. CDR3 bases read: TGTGCCAGCAGCTTGGGGGGCTATGCTGAGCAGTTC.